This T cell receptor (beta chain) appears in the sequencing data of a study of T cell repertoires in cytomegalovirus infection. Overall study: An indication of both CMV infection and matching HLA type came from public TCR beta signatures. Study-wide points: Ex vivo, HLA-C-restricted CMV-specific TCR beta clonotypes prevailed over the rest of the response. Accumulated public TCR beta family frequency recognized individuals carrying CMV together with the relevant HLA.

A remark on this clonotype: The antigen is undetermined.

A single record per CDR3 protein comes from TCRdb applying MiXCR to the reads. The sample gives 150,000 to 200,000 distinct CDR3 sequences, approximately 15% of which show up once; over 20% is in the top ten. Germline V gene lookup returns CDR1 SGHRS and CDR2 YFSETQ. Trimming cost V 0 bases and J 6 bases, with 10 bases left between them. This CDR3 is built from 13 residues. This sequence was found in a human donor in good health (CMV status not recorded). Some clones in this sample may be carry-over from other donors' samples. The sequencing input was PBMCs. This sequence joins TRBV5-1 and TRBJ2-7; weak D call: TRBD2 (6 bases). This chain's CDR3 is CASSLGQGGEQYF. Here the CDR3 DNA reads TGCGCCAGCAGCTTGGGGCAGGGAGGCGAGCAGTACTTC.